The clone carrying this T cell receptor beta chain came up once. Its specificity is not known. Collection of 9 to 10 milliliters of peripheral blood was performed for each donor. This sample was taken from a study of blood T cells in healthy people across ages. The study, taken as a whole, reports: Total diversity from one million sequenced T cells was likely underestimated.

The CDR3 is 14 amino acids. Germline V gives CDR1 SGDLS, CDR2 YYNGEE. A second PCR, run for roughly 7 to 12 cycles, used a sample-barcoded 5' primer plus a J-beta primer mix. TCRdb processed the 5' RACE reads anew with MiXCR; each CDR3 protein has one entry. The sample yields hundreds of thousands of distinct CDR3 sequences, approximately 52% seen once. This clonotype was sampled from a woman older than 75 in good health. V gene TRBV9 combines with J gene TRBJ2-7, with 7 nucleotides matching TRBD2. The assigned J gene may be wrong: the sequence end matches TRBJ2-5 better. Sequenced sample: blood. As DNA, the CDR3 is TGTGCCAGCAGCGTAGGACTAGCAAGCGAGACCCAGTACTTC. This gives the protein CASSVGLASETQYF.